Listed below are T cell receptor beta chains from one sample, sequenced in a study of T cells in Graves' hyperthyroidism and ophthalmopathy. TCRdb passed the multiplex PCR reads through MiXCR, listing each CDR3 protein once. The top ten hold roughly 19% of the sample, which has about 570,000 distinct CDR3 sequences, 46% seen once. Material: peripheral blood or thyroid tissue (not recorded which). The source of these receptors is an adult woman with Graves' disease, either hyperthyroidism or ophthalmopathy (not recorded which). The CDR3 runs from the conserved cysteine through the conserved F or W. A clone size is listed for some rows: how often the clone was seen (once, few, many), or a class if it is expanded.

>TRBJ1-5|NA|TRBV15
CATSRGRRTYPQHF
>TRBJ1-3|NA|TRBV4-1
CASSQETQNTIYF
>TRBJ1-1|NA|TRBV24-1
CATSDPLGGSDMNTEAFF
>TRBJ1-1|NA|TRBV10-2
CASSLPGQGYTEAFF
>TRBJ2-7|NA|TRBV20-1
CSALRDGGGEQYF
>TRBJ2-7|NA|TRBV7-9
CASSPRQVVTYEQYF
>TRBJ2-5|many|TRBV7-3
CASSRTAQETQYF
>TRBJ1-3|many|TRBV9
CASAPTVDYSGNTIYF
>TRBJ1-4|NA|TRBV3-1
CASSRTGGEKLFF
>TRBJ2-2|many|TRBV30
CACPKTGELFF
>TRBJ2-7|many|TRBV10-3
CAISERAVGQYF
>TRBJ2-7|NA|TRBV7-9
CASSHVSGGGSTYEQYF
>TRBJ1-5|NA|TRBV7-6
CASSLGPRAHYSNQPQHF
>TRBJ1-5|many|TRBV20-1
CSATQQGSLNQPQHF